The clone carrying this TCR beta chain has ten or more counts. Unique molecular identifiers tagged the TCRbeta library. TCRdb ran MiXCR on the PCR reads and lists one entry per CDR3 protein. The table has 900,000 or so distinct CDR3 sequences, less than 20% seen once. This entry belongs to a study of T-cell reconstitution after alpha-beta-depleted transplantation in children. There are 16 residues in the CDR3. Trimming removed 2 bases from V and 1 base from J, with 14 bases in between. Germline CDR1 is SGHKS and CDR2 is YYEKEE (reference sequence). The sequences come from PBMCs, mostly from graft donor cells, collected 360 days after TCRalphabeta/CD19-depleted stem cell transplant. The sequence was obtained from a male patient younger than 18 who had a stem cell transplant for acute lymphoblastic leukemia, so the T cells may come from the graft donor. The chain uses TRBV5-5 and TRBJ2-3; D is undetermined. The CDR3 sequence is CASSFPIGSGTDTQYF. CDR3 bases: TGTGCCAGCAGCTTCCCGATTGGGTCGGGCACAGATACGCAGTATTTT.